This T cell receptor beta chain was sequenced in a study of blood T cell repertoires in COVID-19. Residents of over 20 US areas, aged roughly 18 to 89 years, made up the participants. Cohort 3 recovered donors had two negative PCRs, clearance, or symptom resolution. Using immunoSEQ multiplex PCR, the repertoire was profiled, and TCRdb retains in-frame clones only, with some absent. The sample carries 110,000 to 150,000 clones, approximately 80% recorded once. V shed 4 bases and J shed 3 bases, with 15 bases lying between them. The CDR3 spans 16 residues. The V gene's germline CDR1 is KGHSH and CDR2 LQKENI.

The rearrangement links TRBV18 to TRBJ1-4; perhaps TRBD1 as D (6 bases). Sequencing was done on a sample of PBMCs or T cells enriched from blood (not recorded which). The receptor was isolated from a woman aged 40 to 55 who had recovered from COVID-19. The CDR3 DNA is TGTGCCAGCTCACTCGGACAGTCCCGAGCTAATGAAAAACTGTTTTTT. It codes for CASSLGQSRANEKLFF.